This T cell receptor beta chain emerged from a study of shared T cell receptors in the human thymus. Trimming stripped 1 base from V and 3 bases from J, with 21 bases between. Germline assignment: CDR1 MGHRA and CDR2 YSYEKL. The CDR3 loop spans 18 amino acids. The table came from immunoSEQ multiplex PCR; TCRdb's copy has only in-frame clones and leaves some out. The repertoire holds some 760,000 clones, with 80% to 90% as singletons. The sample was also linked to a second study, of human thymus T cells.

The clonotype comes from a girl in the first two years of life with a congenital heart defect. Sequencing used thymocytes. V is TRBV4-1 and J is TRBJ1-2; tentative D call: TRBD1 (6 bases). CDR3 sequence: CASSQVSGDKSRDYGYTF. The CDR3 DNA follows: TGCGCCAGCAGCCAAGTCAGCGGGGACAAGAGCCGGGACTATGGCTACACCTTC.